This TCR beta chain was observed in a study of sequential checkpoint blockade in melanoma. Findings of the study overall: PD-L1 staining and CD8+ counts, not mutational load, tracked tumor T-cell clonality.

Remarks on this clone: Its target is unknown.

Sequenced by immunoSEQ multiplex PCR; TCRdb stores in-frame clones only, minus some. The sample has 3,000 to 3,500 clones, approximately 20% seen once. This CDR3 comprises 15 residues. Per the germline V gene, CDR1 is SGDLS and CDR2 is YYNGEE. V lost 0 bases and J 1 base, leaving 8 bases between the germline ends. Treatment: randomized to nivolumab then ipilimumab (arm A) or the reverse (arm B). The chain links TRBV9 to TRBJ1-5; D perhaps matches TRBD1 (5 bases). The source of this sequence is a human donor with melanoma. The sequencing used tumor tissue (inferred from file names), collected from a patient given nivolumab and ipilimumab in sequence. The CDR3 DNA is TGTGCCAGCAGCGTAGGGGGGGAGAGCAATCAGCCCCAGCATTTT. Its translation is CASSVGGESNQPQHF.